The 11 T cell receptor beta chains below all came from one sample that was sequenced in a study of tissue T cells after allogeneic stem cell transplantation. Indicated time point: mouse harvest day 7 after allogeneic transplant. Mouse grafts combined 10^7 T-cell-depleted bone marrow cells with 10^6 splenic CD5+ T cells. Profiled with immunoSEQ multiplex PCR; TCRdb holds only in-frame clones, not every one. The table lists around 10,000 clones, under 55% of them singletons. The sequencing input was gut tissue. These receptors came from a female BALB/c mouse given C57BL/6 T cells with graft-versus-host disease after an allogeneic hematopoietic cell transplant.

This clone showed up just once. The germline and genes are mouse ones. Coverage ceases 1 residue before the CDR3 finishes, and the germline J gene fills in the end. The rearrangement joins TRBV24 to TRBJ2-5; TRBD1 matches 7 bases. Germline-derived CDR1 and CDR2 are KGHTA and FRNEEI. CDR3 length: 13 amino acids. V shed 4 bases and J 4 bases; nucleotides not matched to a gene: 2. The sequenced part of the CDR3 DNA is TGTGCCAGCAGTCCAGACAGGGAAGACACCCAGTAC. Translating it yields CASSPDREDTQY. The full CDR3 is CASSPDREDTQYF.

Note on this clone: All gene names here are mouse names. The missing CDR3 end, 1 residue past where the read stops, is filled in from the germline J gene. The rearrangement links TRBV26 to TRBJ2-7, with 7 positions matching TRBD2. V was pared by 4 bases and J by 0 bases, with 6 bases of the junction left unmatched. There are 15 residues in the CDR3. The V gene's germline CDR1 is KGHPV and CDR2 FQNQEV (reference sequence). CDR3 DNA, as far as it was read: TGTGCCAGCAGTCCCTCGGGGGGGGACTCCTATGAACAGTAC. Amino acids: CASSPSGGDSYEQY. The full CDR3 protein is CASSPSGGDSYEQYF.

Details on this clone: The genes are named according to mouse. The read halts 1 residue ahead of the CDR3 end, with the missing end drawn from the germline J gene. The chain is built from TRBV29 and TRBJ2-5, with D unresolved. This CDR3 has 12 amino acids. Trimming stripped 0 bases from V and 4 bases from J, with 2 bases between. The germline V gene has CDR1 MSHET and CDR2 SYDVDS. The CDR3 sequence is CASSLSEDTQYF. The part of the CDR3 DNA that was read is TGTGCTAGCAGTTTATCCGAAGACACCCAGTAC.

On this clone itself: Gene names and germline match the mouse. The sequenced fragment ends 1 residue before the CDR3 boundary, so the rest is inferred from the germline J gene. The chain carries TRBV13-1 and TRBJ1-1; TRBD1 might be the D (6 bases). CDR1 and CDR2 from the germline V gene are NSHNY and SYGAGN. This CDR3 is built from 12 residues. V lost 9 bases, J lost 1 base, and 10 bases lay in between. CDR3 DNA (partial): TGTGCCACCGCGGGACAAAACACAGAAGTCTTC. Translation: CATAGQNTEVF. The whole CDR3 protein reads CATAGQNTEVFF.

This clone was detected a few times. These gene names are mouse names. The part of the CDR3 DNA that was read is TGTGCCAGCAGCCAAGAAGCAAACACAGAAGTCTTC. Protein: CASSQEANTEVF. The whole CDR3 reads CASSQEANTEVFF. The chain recombines TRBV2 with TRBJ1-1; no definite D call. The read halts 1 residue ahead of the CDR3 end, with the missing end drawn from the germline J gene. The CDR3 totals 13 residues. The V end lost 0 bases, the J end lost 0 bases, and 2 bases lay between the germline ends. Germline CDR1 LGHNA, CDR2 YSYQKL.

In regard to this clone: Genes here carry mouse names. CDR3 loop: CASSFDWGVAEQFF. The covered CDR3 bases are TGTGCAAGCAGCTTTGACTGGGGGGTTGCTGAGCAGTTC. V and J are TRBV16 and TRBJ2-1; 10 bases match TRBD2. The CDR3 extends 1 residue past the end of the read, so its final part is completed from the germline J gene. From germline, CDR1 is SGHSA and CDR2 FRNQAP. The CDR3 runs to 14 residues. V shed 3 bases and J 6 bases; nucleotides not matched to a gene: 2.

With regard to this clone: Gene names and germline match the mouse. The CDR3 end falls 1 residue outside the read, so it is completed with the germline J gene. This sequence joins TRBV1 and TRBJ2-4; 9 bases align to TRBD2. Germline loops: CDR1 NSQYPW, CDR2 LRSPGD (reference sequence). The length of the CDR3 is 15 residues. The J segment lost 10 bases and the V segment lost 1 base, leaving 9 bases of the junction unmatched. CDR3 residues: CTCSAAGTGPVALYF. The sequenced part of the CDR3 DNA is TGCACCTGCAGTGCAGCCGGGACTGGGCCAGTCGCCTTGTAC.

Remarks on this clone: Germline and genes: mouse. The CDR3 extends 1 residue past the end of the read, so its final part is completed from the germline J gene. This chain joins TRBV1 and TRBJ2-2; 10 bases line up with TRBD1. The CDR3 totals 15 residues. Germline-derived CDR1 and CDR2 are NSQYPW and LRSPGD (reference sequence). J lost 7 bases, V lost 3 bases, and 5 bases had no gene match. CDR3 DNA (partial): TGCACCTGCAGTGCTAGACAGGGGGCAAGCGGGCAGCTCTAC. Translation: CTCSARQGASGQLY. The entire CDR3 protein reads CTCSARQGASGQLYF.

Concerning this clone itself: Genes here carry mouse names. The missing CDR3 end, 1 residue past where the read stops, is filled in from the germline J gene. The chain links TRBV5 to TRBJ2-3; 13 bases line up with TRBD2. There are 17 residues in the CDR3. Trimming at V came to 3 bases and at J to 0 bases, leaving 3 bases not matched to a gene. Per germline, CDR1 LGHNA and CDR2 YNLKQL (reference sequence). The CDR3 is CASSQGLGGFSAETLYF. The DNA read from the CDR3 is TGTGCCAGCAGCCAGGGACTGGGGGGGTTTAGTGCAGAAACGCTGTAT.

This clone was seen a handful of times. Any gene name here is a mouse gene name. The read ends 1 residue before the CDR3 terminus; that terminus is restored from the germline J gene. The chain links TRBV13-2 to TRBJ1-3; no clear D. CDR1 and CDR2 from the germline V gene are NNHNN and SYGAGS (reference sequence). Trimming took 1 base from V and 3 from J, leaving 8 bases between them. This CDR3 spans 14 amino acids. The part of the CDR3 DNA that was read is TGTGCCAGCGGTGATCCCGGGTTTGGAAATACGCTCTAT. Amino acids: CASGDPGFGNTLY. In full, the CDR3 is CASGDPGFGNTLYF.

Comments on this clone: All gene names here are mouse names. From the germline J gene comes the end of the CDR3, since the read stops 1 residue before it. The V call is TRBV16, the J call TRBJ2-5; D gene unclear. CDR1 is SGHSA, CDR2 FRNQAP, per germline. Trimming shortened V by 4 bases and J by 3 bases, and 8 bases separated the two germline ends. This CDR3 contains 13 residues. CDR3 DNA, as far as it was read: TGTGCAAGCAGCTCACGGTCTCAAGACACCCAGTAC. Translating it yields CASSSRSQDTQY. The entire CDR3 protein reads CASSSRSQDTQYF. The full variable domain, in which reference TRBV16 and TRBJ2-5 provide the parts outside the CDR3, is NAGVIQTPRHKVTGKGQEATLWCEPISGHSAVFWYRQTIVQGLEFLTYFRNQAPIDDSGMPKERFSAQMPNQSHSTLKIQSTQPQDSAVYLCASSSRSQDTQYFGPGTRLLVL.